The 2 T cell receptor beta chains below were found in one sample sequenced in a study of blood T cell repertoires in COVID-19. Sequencing was performed with immunoSEQ multiplex PCR; in TCRdb, only in-frame clones are kept and a portion is missing. The sample consists of approximately 130,000 clones, 82% of them appearing once. Material: peripheral blood. The receptors stem from a human donor in a cohort sampled during active COVID-19.

This chain links TRBV5-1 with TRBJ2-1, with D perhaps matching TRBD2 (7 bases). The V end lost 2 bases, the J end lost 7 bases, and 13 bases lay between the germline ends. The CDR3 consists of 14 residues. Germline CDR1 and CDR2: SGHRS and YFSETQ. The CDR3 loop reads CASSFAGALNEQFF. CDR3 in DNA: TGCGCCAGCAGCTTTGCGGGGGCGCTTAATGAGCAGTTCTTC.

This clone was observed a single time. This chain uses TRBV18 with TRBJ2-1; weak D call: TRBD1 (7 bases). The CDR3 has 18 amino acids. V was clipped by 1 base and J by 5 bases, with 21 bases between them. CDR1 and CDR2 from the germline V gene are KGHSH and LQKENI. CDR3 DNA: TGTGCCAGCTCACCACGTGACCGACGGAGGGGGCCTAACAATGAGCAGTTCTTC. It specifies CASSPRDRRRGPNNEQFF.